This T cell receptor beta chain was identified during a study of blood T cells in healthy people across ages. Primed by a sample-barcoded 5' primer and a J-beta primer mix, a second PCR proceeded for 7 to 11 cycles. Each CDR3 protein gets one entry after TCRdb re-called the 5' RACE reads with MiXCR. This sample has 650,000 to 800,000 distinct CDR3 sequences; under 65% occur once, and the top ten carry roughly 14%. The CDR3 consists of 14 residues. V shed 5 bases and J shed 7 bases, with 14 bases lying between them. This clonotype appeared a few times. The receptor was derived from a woman of 80 years or more in good health. The chain is built from TRBV12-3 or TRBV12-4 and TRBJ2-2; D uncertain. The sample consisted of blood. This CDR3 is CASSQRPQSGELFF. CDR3 DNA: TGTGCCAGCAGTCAGCGCCCTCAGAGCGGGGAGCTGTTTTTT.